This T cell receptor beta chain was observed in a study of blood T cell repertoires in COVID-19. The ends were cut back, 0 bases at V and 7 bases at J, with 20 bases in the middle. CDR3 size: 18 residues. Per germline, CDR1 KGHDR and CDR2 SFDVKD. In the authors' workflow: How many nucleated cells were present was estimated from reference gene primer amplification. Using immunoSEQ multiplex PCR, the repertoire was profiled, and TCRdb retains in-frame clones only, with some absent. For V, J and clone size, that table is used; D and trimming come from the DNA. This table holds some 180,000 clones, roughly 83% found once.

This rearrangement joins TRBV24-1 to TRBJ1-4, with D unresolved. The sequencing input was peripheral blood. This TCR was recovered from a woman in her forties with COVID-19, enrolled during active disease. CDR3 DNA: TGTGCCACCAGTGATTTGGACGACTCGCCTCTTATATCTGAAAAACTGTTTTTT. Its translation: CATSDLDDSPLISEKLFF.